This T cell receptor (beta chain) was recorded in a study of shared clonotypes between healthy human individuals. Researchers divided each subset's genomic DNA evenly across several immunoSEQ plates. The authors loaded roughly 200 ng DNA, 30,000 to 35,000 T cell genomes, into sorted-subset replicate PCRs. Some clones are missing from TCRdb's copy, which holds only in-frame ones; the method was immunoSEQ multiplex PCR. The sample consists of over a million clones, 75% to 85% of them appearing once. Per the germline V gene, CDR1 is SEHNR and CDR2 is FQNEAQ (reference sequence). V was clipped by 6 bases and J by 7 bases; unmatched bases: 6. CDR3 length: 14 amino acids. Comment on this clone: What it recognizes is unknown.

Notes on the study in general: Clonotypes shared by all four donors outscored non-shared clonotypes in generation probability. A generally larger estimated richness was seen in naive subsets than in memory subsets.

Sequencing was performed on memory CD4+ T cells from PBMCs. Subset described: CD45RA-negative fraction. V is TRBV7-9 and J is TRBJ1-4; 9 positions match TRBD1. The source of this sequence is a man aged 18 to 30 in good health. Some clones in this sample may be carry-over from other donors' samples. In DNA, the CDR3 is TGTGCCAGCAGTCGGGACAGGGCCGGTGAAAAACTGTTTTTT. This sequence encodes CASSRDRAGEKLFF.